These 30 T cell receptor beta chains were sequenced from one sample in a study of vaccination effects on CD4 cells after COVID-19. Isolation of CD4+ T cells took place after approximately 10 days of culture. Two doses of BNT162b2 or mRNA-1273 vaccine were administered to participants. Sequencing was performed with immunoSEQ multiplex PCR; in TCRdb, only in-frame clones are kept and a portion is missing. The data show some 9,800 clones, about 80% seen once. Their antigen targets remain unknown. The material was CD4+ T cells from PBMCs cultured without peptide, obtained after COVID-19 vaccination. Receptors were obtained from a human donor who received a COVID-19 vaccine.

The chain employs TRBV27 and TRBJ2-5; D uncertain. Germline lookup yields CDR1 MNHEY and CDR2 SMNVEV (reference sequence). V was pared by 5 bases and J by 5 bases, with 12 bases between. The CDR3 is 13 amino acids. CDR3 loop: CASSLIPRETQYF. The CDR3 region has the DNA TGTGCCAGCAGTCTGATACCCCGGGAGACCCAGTACTTC.

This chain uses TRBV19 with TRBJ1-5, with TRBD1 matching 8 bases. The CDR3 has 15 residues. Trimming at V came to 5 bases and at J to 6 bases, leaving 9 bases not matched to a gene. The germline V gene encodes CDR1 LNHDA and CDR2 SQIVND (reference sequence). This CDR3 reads CASSAAGGWGQPQHF. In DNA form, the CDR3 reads TGTGCCAGTAGTGCGGCAGGGGGCTGGGGTCAGCCCCAGCATTTT.

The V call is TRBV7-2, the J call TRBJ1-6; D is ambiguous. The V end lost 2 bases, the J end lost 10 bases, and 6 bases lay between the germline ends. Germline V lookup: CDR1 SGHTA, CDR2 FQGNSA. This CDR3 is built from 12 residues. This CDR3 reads CASSLIQSPLHF. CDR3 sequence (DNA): TGTGCCAGCAGCTTAATCCAATCACCCCTCCACTTT.

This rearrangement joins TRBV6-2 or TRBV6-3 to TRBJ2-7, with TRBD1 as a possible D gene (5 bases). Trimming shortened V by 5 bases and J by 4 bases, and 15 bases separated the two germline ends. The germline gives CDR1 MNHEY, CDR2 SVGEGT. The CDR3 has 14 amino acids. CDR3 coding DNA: TGTGCCAGCAGTCCAGTACAGGAGCCTTACGAGCAGTACTTC. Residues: CASSPVQEPYEQYF.

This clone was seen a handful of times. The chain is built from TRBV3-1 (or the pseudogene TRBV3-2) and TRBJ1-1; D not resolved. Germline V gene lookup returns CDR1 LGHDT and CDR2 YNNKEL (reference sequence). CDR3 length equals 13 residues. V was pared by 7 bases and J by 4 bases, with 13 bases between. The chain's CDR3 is CASNRGGGTEAFF. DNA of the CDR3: TGTGCCAGCAACCGGGGAGGAGGCACTGAAGCTTTCTTT.

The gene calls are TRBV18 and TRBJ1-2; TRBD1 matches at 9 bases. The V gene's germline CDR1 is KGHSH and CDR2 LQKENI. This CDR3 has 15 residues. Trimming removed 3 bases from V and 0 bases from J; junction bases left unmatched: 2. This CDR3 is CASSPGDRANYGYTF. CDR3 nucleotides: TGTGCCAGCTCACCGGGGGACAGGGCTAACTATGGCTACACCTTC.

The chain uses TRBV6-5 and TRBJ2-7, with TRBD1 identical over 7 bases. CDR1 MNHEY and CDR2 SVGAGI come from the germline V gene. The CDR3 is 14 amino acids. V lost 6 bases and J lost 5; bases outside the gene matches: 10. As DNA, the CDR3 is TGTGCCAGCAGCATCACAGGGGTGGCCCACGAGCAGTACTTC. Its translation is CASSITGVAHEQYF.

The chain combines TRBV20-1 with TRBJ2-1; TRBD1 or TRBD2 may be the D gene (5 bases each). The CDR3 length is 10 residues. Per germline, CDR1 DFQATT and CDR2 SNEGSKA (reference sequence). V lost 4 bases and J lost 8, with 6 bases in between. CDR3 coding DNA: TGCAGTGCTATGGGGGATGAGCAGTTCTTC. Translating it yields CSAMGDEQFF.

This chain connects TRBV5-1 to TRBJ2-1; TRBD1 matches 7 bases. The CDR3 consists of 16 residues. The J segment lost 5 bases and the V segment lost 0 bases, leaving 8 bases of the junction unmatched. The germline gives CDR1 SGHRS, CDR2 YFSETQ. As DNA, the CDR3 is TGCGCCAGCAGCTTGGGAGGGGGCGGCCTACACAATGAGCAGTTCTTC. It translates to CASSLGGGGLHNEQFF.

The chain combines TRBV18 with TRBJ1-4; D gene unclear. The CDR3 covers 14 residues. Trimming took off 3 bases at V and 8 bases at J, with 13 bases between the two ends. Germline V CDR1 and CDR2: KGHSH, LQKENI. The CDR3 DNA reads TGTGCCAGCTCACCTATGTCTGAAGGGGAAAAACTGTTTTTT. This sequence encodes CASSPMSEGEKLFF.

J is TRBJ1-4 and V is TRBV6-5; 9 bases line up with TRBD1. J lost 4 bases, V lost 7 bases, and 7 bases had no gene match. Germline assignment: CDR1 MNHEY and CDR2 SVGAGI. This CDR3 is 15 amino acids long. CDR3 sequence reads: CASTTGGGVNEKLFF. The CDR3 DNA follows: TGTGCCAGCACTACAGGGGGCGGTGTTAATGAAAAACTGTTTTTT.

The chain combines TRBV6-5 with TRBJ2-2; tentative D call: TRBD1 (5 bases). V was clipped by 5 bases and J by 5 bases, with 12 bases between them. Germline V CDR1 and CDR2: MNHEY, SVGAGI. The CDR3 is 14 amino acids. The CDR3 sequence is CASSRTRATGELFF. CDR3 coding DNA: TGTGCCAGCAGTCGGACCAGGGCTACCGGGGAGCTGTTTTTT.

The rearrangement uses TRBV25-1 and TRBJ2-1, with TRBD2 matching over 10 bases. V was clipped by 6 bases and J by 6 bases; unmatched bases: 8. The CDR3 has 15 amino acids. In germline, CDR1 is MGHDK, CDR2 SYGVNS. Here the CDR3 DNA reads TGTGCCAGCAGGCCGACTAGCGGGCCCTTCAATGAGCAGTTCTTC. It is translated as CASRPTSGPFNEQFF. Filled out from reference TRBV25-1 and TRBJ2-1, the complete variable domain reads EADIYQTPRYLVIGTGKKITLECSQTMGHDKMYWYQQDPGMELHLIHYSYGVNSTEKGDLSSESTVSRIRTEHFPLTLESARPSHTSQYLCASRPTSGPFNEQFFGPGTRLTVL.

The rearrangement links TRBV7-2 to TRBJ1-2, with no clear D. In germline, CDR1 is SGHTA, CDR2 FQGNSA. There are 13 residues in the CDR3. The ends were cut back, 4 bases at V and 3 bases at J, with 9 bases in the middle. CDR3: CASSSYRYYGYTF. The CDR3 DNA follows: TGTGCCAGCAGCTCCTACCGATACTATGGCTACACCTTC.

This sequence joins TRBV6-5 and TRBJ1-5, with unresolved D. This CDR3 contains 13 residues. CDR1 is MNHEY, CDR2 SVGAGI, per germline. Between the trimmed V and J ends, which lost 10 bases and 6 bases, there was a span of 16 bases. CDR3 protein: CATTQLDSQPQHF. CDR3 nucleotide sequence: TGTGCCACCACACAGCTAGATTCTCAGCCCCAGCATTTT.

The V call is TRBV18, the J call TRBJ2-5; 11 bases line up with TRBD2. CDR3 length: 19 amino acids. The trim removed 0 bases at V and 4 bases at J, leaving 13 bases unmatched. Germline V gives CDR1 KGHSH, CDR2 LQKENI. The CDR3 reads CASSPPSYSGRALRETQYF. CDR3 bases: TGTGCCAGCTCACCACCGAGTTATAGCGGGAGGGCCCTCCGAGAGACCCAGTACTTC.

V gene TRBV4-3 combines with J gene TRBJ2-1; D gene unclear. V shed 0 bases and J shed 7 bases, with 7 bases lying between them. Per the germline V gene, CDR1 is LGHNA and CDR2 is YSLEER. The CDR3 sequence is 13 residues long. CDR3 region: CASSQDRWNEQFF. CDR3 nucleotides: TGCGCCAGCAGCCAAGATCGGTGGAATGAGCAGTTCTTC.

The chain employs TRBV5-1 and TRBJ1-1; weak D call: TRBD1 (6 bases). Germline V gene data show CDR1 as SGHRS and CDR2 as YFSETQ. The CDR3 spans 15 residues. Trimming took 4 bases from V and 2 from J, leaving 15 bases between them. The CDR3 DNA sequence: TGCGCCAGCAGCAAGACTTTACAGGGCAACACTGAAGCTTTCTTT. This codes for CASSKTLQGNTEAFF.

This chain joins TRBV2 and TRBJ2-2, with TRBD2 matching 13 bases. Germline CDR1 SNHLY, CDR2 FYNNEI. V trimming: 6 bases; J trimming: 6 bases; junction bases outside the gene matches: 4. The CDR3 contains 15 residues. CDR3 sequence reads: CASSGLAGEAGELFF. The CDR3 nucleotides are TGTGCCAGCAGCGGACTAGCGGGAGAGGCCGGGGAGCTGTTTTTT.

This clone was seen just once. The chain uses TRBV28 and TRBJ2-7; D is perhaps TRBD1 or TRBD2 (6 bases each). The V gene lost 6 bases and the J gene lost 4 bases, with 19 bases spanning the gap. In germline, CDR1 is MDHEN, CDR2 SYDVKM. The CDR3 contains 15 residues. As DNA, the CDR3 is TGTGCCAGCAGGCCTGGGGGGCAGGGAAAGTACGAGCAGTACTTC. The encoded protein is CASRPGGQGKYEQYF. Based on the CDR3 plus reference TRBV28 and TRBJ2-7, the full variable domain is DVKVTQSSRYLVKRTGEKVFLECVQDMDHENMFWYRQDPGLGLRLIYFSYDVKMKEKGDIPEGYSVSREKKERFSLILESASTNQTSMYLCASRPGGQGKYEQYFGPGTRLTVT.

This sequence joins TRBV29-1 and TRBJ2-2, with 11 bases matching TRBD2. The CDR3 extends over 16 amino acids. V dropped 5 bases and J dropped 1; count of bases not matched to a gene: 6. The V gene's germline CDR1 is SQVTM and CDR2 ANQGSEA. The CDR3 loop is CSVSLAGGLNTGELFF. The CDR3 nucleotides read TGCAGCGTTTCCCTAGCGGGGGGACTGAACACCGGGGAGCTGTTTTTT.

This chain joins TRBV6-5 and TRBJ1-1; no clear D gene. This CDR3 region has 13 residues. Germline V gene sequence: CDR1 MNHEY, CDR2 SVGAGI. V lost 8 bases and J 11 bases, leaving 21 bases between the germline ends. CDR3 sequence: CASWLGPNLGAFF. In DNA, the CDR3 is TGTGCCAGCTGGCTAGGTCCTAACCTGGGGGCTTTCTTT.

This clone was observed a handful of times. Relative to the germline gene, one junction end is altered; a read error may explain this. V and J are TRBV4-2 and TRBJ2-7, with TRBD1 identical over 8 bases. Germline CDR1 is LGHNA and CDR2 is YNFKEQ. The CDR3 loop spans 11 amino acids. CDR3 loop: CASSQARGHVF. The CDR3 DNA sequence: TGTGCCAGCAGCCAAGCCAGGGGGCACGTCTTC.

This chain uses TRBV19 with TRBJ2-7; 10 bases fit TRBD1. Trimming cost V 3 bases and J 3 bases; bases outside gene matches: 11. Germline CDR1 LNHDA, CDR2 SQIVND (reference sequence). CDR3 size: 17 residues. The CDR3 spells CASSMGSGTGDLYEQYF. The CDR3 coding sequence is TGTGCCAGTAGTATGGGATCCGGGACAGGGGACCTCTACGAGCAGTACTTC.

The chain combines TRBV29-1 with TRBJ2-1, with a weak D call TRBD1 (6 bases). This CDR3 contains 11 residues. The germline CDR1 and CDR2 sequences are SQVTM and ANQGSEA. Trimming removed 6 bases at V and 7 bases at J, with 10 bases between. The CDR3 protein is CSVSQGNEQFF. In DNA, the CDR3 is TGCAGCGTGTCACAGGGAAATGAGCAGTTCTTC.

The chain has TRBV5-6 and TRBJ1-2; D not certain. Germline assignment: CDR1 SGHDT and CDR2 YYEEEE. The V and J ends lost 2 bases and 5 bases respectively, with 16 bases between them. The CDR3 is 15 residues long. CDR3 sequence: CASSLGSRLEYGYTF. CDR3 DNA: TGTGCCAGCAGCTTAGGCAGCAGGCTAGAGTATGGCTACACCTTC.

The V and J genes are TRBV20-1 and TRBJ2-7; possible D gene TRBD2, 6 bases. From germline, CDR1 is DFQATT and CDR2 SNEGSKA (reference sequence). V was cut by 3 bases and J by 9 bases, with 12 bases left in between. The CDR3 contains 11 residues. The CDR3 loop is CSARERRGQYF. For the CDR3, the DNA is TGCAGTGCTAGGGAGCGGCGGGGGCAGTACTTC.

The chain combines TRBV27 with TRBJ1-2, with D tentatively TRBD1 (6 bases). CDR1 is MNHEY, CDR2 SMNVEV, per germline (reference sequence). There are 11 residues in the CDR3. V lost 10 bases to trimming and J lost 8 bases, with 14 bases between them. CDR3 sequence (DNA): TGTGCCACGGCGGGGGCTGACGGCTACACCTTC. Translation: CATAGADGYTF.

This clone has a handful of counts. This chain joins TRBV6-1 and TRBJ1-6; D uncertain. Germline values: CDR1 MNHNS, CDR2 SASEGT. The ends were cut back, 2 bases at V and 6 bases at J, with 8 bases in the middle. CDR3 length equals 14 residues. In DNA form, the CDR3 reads TGTGCCAGCAGTGAACTTACGGGTAATTCACCCCTCCACTTT. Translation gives CASSELTGNSPLHF.

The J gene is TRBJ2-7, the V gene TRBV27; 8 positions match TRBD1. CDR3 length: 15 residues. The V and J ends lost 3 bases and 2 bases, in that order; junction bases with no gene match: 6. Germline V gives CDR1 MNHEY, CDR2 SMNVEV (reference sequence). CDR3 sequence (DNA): TGTGCCAGCAGTTTGGCAGGGGGCATCGCCTACGAGCAGTACTTC. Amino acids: CASSLAGGIAYEQYF.